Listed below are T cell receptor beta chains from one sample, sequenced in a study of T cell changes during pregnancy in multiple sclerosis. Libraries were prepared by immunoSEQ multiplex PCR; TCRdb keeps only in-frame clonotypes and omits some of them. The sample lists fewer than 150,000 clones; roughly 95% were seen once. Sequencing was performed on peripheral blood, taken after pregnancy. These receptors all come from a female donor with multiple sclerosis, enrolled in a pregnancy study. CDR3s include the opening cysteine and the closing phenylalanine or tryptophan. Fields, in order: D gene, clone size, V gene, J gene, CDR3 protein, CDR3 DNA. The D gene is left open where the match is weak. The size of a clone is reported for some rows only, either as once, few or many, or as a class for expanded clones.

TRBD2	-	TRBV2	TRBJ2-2	CASSEAASGRPGELFF	TGTGCCAGCAGTGAAGCGGCTAGCGGGAGACCCGGGGAGCTGTTTTTT
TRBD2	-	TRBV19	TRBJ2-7	CASSIDLGLSYEQYF	TGTGCCAGTAGTATAGATCTGGGACTATCCTACGAGCAGTACTTC
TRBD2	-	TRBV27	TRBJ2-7	CASSISGLAGSYEQYF	TGTGCCAGCAGTATTTCGGGACTAGCGGGCTCCTACGAGCAGTACTTC
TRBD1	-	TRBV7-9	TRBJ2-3	CASSLAGTGKGTDTQYF	TGTGCCAGCAGCTTAGCCGGGACAGGGAAAGGCACAGATACGCAGTATTTT
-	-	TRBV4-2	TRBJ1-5	CASSQPGYTQPQHF	TGTGCCAGCAGCCAACCAGGGTACACTCAGCCCCAGCATTTT
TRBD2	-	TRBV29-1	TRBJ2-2	CSIRGLAGGIGVELFF	TGCAGTATTAGAGGACTAGCGGGAGGGATTGGAGTGGAGCTGTTTTTT
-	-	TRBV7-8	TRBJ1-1	CASSFGVGGATEAFF	TGTGCCAGCAGCTTCGGCGTGGGGGGTGCCACTGAAGCTTTCTTT
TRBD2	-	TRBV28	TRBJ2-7	CASSPGGREEIYEQYF	TGTGCCAGCAGTCCTGGGGGGCGGGAGGAGATCTACGAGCAGTACTTC
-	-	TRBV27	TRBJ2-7	CASSLSEGARIYEQYF	TGTGCCAGCAGTTTATCGGAGGGGGCGCGAATTTACGAGCAGTACTTC
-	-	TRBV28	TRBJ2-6	CAISKDGTSSGANVLTF	TGTGCCATCTCCAAAGACGGAACTAGCTCTGGGGCCAACGTCCTGACTTTC
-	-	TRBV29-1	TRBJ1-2	CSVEDRRGDKANYGYTF	TGCAGCGTTGAAGATCGGAGAGGAGATAAAGCTAACTATGGCTACACCTTC
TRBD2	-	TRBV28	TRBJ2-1	CASHSGSGYNEQFF	TGTGCCAGCCATAGCGGGAGTGGATACAATGAGCAGTTCTTC
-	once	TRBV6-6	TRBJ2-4	CASSPRGILAKNIQYF	TGTGCCAGCAGCCCTAGAGGGATCCTAGCCAAAAACATTCAGTACTTC
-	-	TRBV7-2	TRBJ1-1	CASSLTPNTEAFF	TGTGCCAGCAGCTTGACACCGAACACTGAAGCTTTCTTT
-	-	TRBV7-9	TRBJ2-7	CASSLDTGLGEQYF	TGTGCCAGCAGCTTAGATACAGGTCTGGGGGAGCAGTACTTC
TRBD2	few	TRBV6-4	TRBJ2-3	CASSSAAGGLNTQYF	TGTGCCAGCTCCTCCGCGGCGGGGGGCTTAAATACGCAGTATTTT
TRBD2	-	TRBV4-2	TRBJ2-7	CASSPTALAGSNSYEQYF	TGTGCCAGCAGCCCAACGGCGCTAGCGGGAAGCAATTCCTACGAGCAGTACTTC
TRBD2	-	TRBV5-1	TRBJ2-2	CASSLAGLGGTGELFF	TGCGCCAGCAGCTTGGCTGGACTAGGAGGCACCGGGGAGCTGTTTTTT
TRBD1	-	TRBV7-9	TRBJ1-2	CASSLVTPYRGEYGYTF	TGTGCCAGCAGCTTAGTTACCCCCTACAGGGGGGAGTATGGCTACACCTTC
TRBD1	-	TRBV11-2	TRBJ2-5	CASSLRPTGGQETQYF	TGTGCCAGCAGCTTAAGGCCAACAGGGGGTCAAGAGACCCAGTACTTC
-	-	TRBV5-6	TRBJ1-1	CASSLAGFDSEAFF	TGTGCCAGCAGCTTGGCCGGGTTCGATAGTGAAGCTTTCTTT
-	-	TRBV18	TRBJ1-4	CASSPRQGRNEKLFF	TGTGCCAGCTCACCACGGCAGGGAAGAAATGAAAAACTGTTTTTT
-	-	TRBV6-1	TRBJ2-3	CASSEGSGTDTQYF	TGTGCCAGCAGTGAGGGTAGCGGAACAGATACGCAGTATTTT
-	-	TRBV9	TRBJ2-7	CASSVGHRSSFYEQYF	TGTGCCAGCAGCGTAGGTCACAGGTCCTCCTTCTACGAGCAGTACTTC
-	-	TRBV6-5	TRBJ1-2	CASSSDPGNGYTF	TGTGCCAGCAGTTCCGATCCAGGGAATGGCTACACCTTC
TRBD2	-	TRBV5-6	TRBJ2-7	CASSWGGYEQYF	TGTGCCAGCAGCTGGGGGGGCTACGAGCAGTACTTC
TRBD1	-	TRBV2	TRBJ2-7	CASSVTGGVAVSYEQYF	TGTGCCAGCAGTGTTACAGGGGGCGTAGCCGTTTCCTACGAGCAGTACTTC
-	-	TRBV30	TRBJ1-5	CAWREQGLSSNQPQHF	TGTGCCTGGAGAGAACAGGGTTTGAGCAGCAATCAGCCCCAGCATTTT
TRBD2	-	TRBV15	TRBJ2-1	CATSRVGTSGPRHEQFF	TGTGCCACCAGCAGAGTGGGGACTAGCGGACCTCGGCATGAGCAGTTCTTC
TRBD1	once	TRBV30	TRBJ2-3	CAWSGQVIFTDTQYF	TGTGCCTGGAGCGGACAGGTCATCTTCACAGATACGCAGTATTTT
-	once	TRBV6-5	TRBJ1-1	CAAYQGRGYEAFF	TGTGCCGCGTACCAGGGCCGAGGTTATGAAGCTTTCTTT
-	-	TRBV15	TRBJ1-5	CATSRSVGGQPQHF	TGTGCCACCAGCAGATCGGTGGGAGGGCAGCCCCAGCATTTT
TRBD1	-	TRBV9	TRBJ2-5	CASSIRTGGGTQYF	TGTGCCAGCAGCATTCGGACAGGTGGAGGGACCCAGTACTTC
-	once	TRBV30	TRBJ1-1	CAWSRSETEAFF	TGTGCCTGGAGTAGGAGCGAGACTGAAGCTTTCTTT
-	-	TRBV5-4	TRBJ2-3	CASSLGARGFLSRTDTQYF	TGTGCCAGCAGCTTGGGGGCCAGGGGTTTTTTATCGCGCACAGATACGCAGTATTTT
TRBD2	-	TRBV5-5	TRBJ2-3	CASSWGAGVTDTQYF	TGTGCCAGCAGCTGGGGAGCGGGGGTCACAGATACGCAGTATTTT